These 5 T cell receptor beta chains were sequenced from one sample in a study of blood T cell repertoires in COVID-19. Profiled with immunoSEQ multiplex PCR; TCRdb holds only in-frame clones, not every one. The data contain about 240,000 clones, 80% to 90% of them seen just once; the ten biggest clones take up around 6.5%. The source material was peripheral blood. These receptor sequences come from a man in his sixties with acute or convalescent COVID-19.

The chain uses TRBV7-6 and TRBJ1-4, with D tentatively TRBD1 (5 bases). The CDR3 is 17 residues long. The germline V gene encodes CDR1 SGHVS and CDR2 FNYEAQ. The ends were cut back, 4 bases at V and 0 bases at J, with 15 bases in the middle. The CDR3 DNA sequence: TGTGCCAGCAGCTCAAAGGTGGCAGGGACAACTAATGAAAAACTGTTTTTT. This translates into CASSSKVAGTTNEKLFF.

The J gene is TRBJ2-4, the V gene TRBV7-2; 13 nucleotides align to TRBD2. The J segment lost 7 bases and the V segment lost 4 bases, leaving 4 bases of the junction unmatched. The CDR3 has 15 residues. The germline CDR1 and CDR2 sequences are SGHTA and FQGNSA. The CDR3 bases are TGTGCCAGCAGCTCGACACTAGCGGGAGGGAACATTCAGTACTTC. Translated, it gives CASSSTLAGGNIQYF.

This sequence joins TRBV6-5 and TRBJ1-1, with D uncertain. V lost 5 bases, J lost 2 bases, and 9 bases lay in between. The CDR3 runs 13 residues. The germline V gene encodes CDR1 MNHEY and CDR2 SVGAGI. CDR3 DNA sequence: TGTGCCAGCAGTCCCCGACACAACACTGAAGCTTTCTTT. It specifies CASSPRHNTEAFF.

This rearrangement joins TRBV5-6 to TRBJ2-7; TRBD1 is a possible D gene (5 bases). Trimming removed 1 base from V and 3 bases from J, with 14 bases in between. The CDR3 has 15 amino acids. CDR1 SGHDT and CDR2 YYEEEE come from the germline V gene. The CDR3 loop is CASSLLRGQVYEQYF. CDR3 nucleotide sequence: TGTGCCAGCAGCTTGTTAAGGGGTCAAGTCTACGAGCAGTACTTC.

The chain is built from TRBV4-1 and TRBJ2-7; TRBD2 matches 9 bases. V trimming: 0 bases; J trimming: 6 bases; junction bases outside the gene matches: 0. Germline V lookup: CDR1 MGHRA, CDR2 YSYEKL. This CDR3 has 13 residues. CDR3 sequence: CASSQETSGEQYF. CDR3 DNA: TGCGCCAGCAGCCAAGAGACTAGCGGCGAGCAGTACTTC.